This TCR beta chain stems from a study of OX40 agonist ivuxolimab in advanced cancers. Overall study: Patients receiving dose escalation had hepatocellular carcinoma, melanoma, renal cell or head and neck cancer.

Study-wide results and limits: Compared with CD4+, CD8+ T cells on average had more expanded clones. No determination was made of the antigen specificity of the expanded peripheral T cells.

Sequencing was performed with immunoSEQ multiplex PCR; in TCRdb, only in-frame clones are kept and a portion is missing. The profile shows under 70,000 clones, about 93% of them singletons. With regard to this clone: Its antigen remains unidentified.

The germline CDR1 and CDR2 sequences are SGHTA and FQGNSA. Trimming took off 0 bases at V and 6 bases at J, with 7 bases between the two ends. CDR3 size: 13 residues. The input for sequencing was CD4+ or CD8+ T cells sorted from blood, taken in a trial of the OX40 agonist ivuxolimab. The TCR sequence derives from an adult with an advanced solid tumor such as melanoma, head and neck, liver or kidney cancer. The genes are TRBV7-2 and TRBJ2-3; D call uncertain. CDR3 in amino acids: CASSLAPLDTQYF. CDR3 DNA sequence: TGTGCCAGCAGCTTAGCCCCACTGGATACGCAGTATTTT.